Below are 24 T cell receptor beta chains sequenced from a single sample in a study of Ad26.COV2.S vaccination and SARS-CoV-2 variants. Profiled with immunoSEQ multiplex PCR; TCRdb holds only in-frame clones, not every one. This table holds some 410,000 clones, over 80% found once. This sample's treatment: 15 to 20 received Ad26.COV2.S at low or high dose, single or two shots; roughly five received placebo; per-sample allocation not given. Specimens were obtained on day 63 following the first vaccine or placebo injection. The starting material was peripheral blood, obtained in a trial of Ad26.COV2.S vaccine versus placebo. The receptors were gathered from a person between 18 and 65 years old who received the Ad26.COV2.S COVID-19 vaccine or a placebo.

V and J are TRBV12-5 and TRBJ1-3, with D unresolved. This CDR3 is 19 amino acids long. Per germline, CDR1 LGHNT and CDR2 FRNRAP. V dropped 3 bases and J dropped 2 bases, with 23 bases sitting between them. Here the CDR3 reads CASGLEPGYLLTAGNTIYF. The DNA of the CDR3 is TGTGCTAGTGGTTTAGAGCCCGGATACCTCTTGACGGCTGGAAACACCATATATTTT.

The chain's CDR3 is CASSPRTGGAIYGYTF. For the CDR3, the DNA is TGTGCCAGCAGTCCGCGGACAGGGGGCGCGATCTATGGCTACACCTTC. The chain uses TRBV27 and TRBJ1-2, with TRBD1 matching over 11 bases. Germline V gene sequence: CDR1 MNHEY, CDR2 SMNVEV (reference sequence). This CDR3 contains 16 residues. J gave up 4 bases and V 5 bases, and 9 bases lay outside the gene matches.

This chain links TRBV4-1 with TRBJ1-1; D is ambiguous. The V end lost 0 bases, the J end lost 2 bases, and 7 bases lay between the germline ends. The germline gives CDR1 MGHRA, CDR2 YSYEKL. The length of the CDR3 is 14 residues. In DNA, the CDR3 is TGCGCCAGCAGCCAAGAACACCCTAACACTGAAGCTTTCTTT. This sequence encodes CASSQEHPNTEAFF.

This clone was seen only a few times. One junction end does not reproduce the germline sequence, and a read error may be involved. Written as DNA, the CDR3 is TGTGCCACCAGTCGGGGGGTCACTGAAGCTTTCTTT. It encodes CATSRGVTEAFF. This sequence joins TRBV6-2 or TRBV6-3 and TRBJ1-1, with D perhaps TRBD1 (5 bases). The CDR3 length is 12 residues. From germline, CDR1 is MNHEY and CDR2 SVGEGT.

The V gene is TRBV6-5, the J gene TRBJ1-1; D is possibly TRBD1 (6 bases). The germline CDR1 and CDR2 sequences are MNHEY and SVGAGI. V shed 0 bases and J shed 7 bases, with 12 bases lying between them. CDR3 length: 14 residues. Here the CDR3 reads CASSYSLRGVEAFF. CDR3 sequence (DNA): TGTGCCAGCAGTTACTCGTTAAGGGGGGTTGAAGCTTTCTTT.

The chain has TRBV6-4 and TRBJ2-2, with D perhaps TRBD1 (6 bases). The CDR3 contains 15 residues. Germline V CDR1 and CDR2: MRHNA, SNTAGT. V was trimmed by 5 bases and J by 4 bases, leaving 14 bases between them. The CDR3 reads CASSRGTRGTGELFF. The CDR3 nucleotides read TGTGCCAGCAGTCGGGGCACCAGGGGCACCGGGGAGCTGTTTTTT.

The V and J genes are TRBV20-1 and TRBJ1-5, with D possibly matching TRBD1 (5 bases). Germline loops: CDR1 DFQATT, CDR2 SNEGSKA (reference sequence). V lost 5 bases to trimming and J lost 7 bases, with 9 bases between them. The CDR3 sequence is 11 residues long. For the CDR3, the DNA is TGCAGTGCTGGCGGGGACCAGCCCCAGCATTTT. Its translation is CSAGGDQPQHF.

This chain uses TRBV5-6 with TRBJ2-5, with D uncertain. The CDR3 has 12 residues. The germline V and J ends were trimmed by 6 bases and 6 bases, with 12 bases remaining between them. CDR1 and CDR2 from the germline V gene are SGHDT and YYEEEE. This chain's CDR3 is CASTTVLQTQYF. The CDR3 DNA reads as TGTGCCAGCACCACGGTTCTGCAGACCCAGTACTTC.

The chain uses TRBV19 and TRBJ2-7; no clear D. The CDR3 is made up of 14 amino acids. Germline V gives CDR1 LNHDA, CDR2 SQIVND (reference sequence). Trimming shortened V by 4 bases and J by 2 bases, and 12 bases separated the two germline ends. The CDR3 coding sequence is TGTGCCAGTAGTACATTATCCGGACCCTACGAGCAGTACTTC. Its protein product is CASSTLSGPYEQYF.

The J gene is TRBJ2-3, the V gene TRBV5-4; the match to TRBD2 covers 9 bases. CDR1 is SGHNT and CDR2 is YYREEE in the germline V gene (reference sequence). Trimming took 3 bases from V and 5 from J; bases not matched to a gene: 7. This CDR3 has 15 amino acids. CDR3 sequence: CASSSTSGSGDTQYF. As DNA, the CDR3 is TGTGCCAGCAGCTCCACTAGCGGGTCGGGAGATACGCAGTATTTT.

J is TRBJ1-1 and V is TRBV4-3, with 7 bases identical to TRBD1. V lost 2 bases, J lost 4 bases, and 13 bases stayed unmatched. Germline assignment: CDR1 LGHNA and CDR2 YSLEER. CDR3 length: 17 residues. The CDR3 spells CASSQRGRQGKGTEAFF. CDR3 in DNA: TGCGCCAGCAGCCAAAGGGGCCGACAGGGCAAAGGCACTGAAGCTTTCTTT.

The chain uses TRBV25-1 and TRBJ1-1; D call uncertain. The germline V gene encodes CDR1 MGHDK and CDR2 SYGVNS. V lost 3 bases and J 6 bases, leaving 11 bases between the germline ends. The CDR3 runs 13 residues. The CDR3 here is CASSDREGSEAFF. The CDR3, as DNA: TGTGCCAGCAGTGACCGTGAAGGGTCTGAAGCTTTCTTT.

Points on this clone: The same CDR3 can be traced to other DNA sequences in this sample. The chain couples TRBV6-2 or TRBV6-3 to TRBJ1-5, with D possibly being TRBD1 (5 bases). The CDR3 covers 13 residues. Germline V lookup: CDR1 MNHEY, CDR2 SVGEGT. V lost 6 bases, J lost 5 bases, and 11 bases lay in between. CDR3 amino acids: CASSYSGDQPQHF. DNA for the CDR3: TGTGCCAGCAGCTATTCGGGGGATCAGCCCCAGCATTTT.

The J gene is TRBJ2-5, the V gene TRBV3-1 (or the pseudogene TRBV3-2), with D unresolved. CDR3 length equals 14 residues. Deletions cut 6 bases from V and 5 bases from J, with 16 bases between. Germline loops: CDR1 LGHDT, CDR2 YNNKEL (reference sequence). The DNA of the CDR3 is TGTGCCAGCAGGGGCGGACGGTTTGGGGAGACCCAGTACTTC. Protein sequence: CASRGGRFGETQYF.

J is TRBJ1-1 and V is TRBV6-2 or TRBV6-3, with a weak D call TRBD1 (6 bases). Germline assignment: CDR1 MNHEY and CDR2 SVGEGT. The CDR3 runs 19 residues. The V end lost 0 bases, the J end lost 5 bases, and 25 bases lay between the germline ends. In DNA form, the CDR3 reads TGTGCCAGCAGTTACTCTACCTTGGACCGGGGGCGAAGAGGGACTGAAGCTTTCTTT. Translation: CASSYSTLDRGRRGTEAFF.

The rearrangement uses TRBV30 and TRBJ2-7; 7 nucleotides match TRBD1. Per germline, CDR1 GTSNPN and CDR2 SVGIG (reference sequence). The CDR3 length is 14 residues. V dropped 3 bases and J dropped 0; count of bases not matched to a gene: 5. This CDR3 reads CAWRMTGHSYEQYF. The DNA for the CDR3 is TGTGCCTGGAGGATGACAGGGCACTCCTACGAGCAGTACTTC.

The CDR3: CASSINGVQPQHF. The DNA of the CDR3 is TGTGCCAGTAGTATAAATGGTGTTCAGCCCCAGCATTTT. The V and J genes are TRBV19 and TRBJ1-5, with unresolved D. This CDR3 is 13 amino acids long. Germline V lookup: CDR1 LNHDA, CDR2 SQIVND (reference sequence). Deletions cut 2 bases from V and 6 bases from J, with 8 bases between.

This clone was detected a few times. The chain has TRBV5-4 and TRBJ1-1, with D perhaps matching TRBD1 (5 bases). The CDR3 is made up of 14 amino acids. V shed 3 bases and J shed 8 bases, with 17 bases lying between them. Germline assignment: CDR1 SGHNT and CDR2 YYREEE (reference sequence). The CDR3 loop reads CASSWQGIRGEAFF. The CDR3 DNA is TGTGCCAGCAGCTGGCAGGGAATTCGCGGGGAAGCTTTCTTT.

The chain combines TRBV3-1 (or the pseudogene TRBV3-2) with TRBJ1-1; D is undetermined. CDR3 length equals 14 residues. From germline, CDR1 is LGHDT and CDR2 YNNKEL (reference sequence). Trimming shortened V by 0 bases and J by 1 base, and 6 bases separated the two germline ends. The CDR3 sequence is CASSQDTSNTEAFF. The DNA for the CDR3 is TGTGCCAGCAGCCAAGATACCTCGAACACTGAAGCTTTCTTT.

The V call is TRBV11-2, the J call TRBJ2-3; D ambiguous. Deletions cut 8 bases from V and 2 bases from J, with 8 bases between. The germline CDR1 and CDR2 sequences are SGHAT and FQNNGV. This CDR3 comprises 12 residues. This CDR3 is CASWSHTDTQYF. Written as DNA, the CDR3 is TGTGCCAGCTGGTCTCACACAGATACGCAGTATTTT.

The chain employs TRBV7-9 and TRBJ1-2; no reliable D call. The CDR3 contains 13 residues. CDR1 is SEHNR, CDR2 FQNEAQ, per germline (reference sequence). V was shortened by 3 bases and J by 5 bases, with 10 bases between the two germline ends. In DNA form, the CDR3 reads TGTGCCAGCAGCTTGAGGGTTGGGTATGGCTACACCTTC. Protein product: CASSLRVGYGYTF.

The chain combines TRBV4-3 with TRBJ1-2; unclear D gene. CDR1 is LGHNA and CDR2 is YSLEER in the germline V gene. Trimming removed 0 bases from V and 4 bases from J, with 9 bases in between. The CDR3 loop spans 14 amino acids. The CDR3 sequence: CASSQDAGGYGYTF. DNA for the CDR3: TGCGCCAGCAGCCAAGATGCAGGTGGCTATGGCTACACCTTC.

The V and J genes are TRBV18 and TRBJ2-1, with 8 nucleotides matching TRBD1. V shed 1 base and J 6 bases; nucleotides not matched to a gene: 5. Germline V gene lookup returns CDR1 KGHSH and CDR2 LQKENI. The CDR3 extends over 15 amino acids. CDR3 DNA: TGTGCCAGCTCACCACTCAGGGGGCCCTCCAATGAGCAGTTCTTC. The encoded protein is CASSPLRGPSNEQFF.

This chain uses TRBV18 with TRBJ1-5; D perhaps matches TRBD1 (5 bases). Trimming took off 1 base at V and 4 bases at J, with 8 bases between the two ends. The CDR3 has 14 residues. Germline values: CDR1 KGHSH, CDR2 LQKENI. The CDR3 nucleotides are TGTGCCAGCTCACCACAGGGGCAGAATCAGCCCCAGCATTTT. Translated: CASSPQGQNQPQHF.